Below are 24 T cell receptor beta chains sequenced from a single sample in a study of blood T cell repertoires in COVID-19. Using immunoSEQ multiplex PCR, the repertoire was profiled, and TCRdb retains in-frame clones only, with some absent. The sample includes 200,000 to 250,000 clones, approximately 83% of them seen just once. The sequenced material came from PBMCs or T cells enriched from blood (not recorded which). Receptor source: a woman aged 35 to 49 who had been exposed to COVID-19.

The V and J genes are TRBV28 and TRBJ1-2, with D possibly TRBD1 on 5 matching bases. The V gene's germline CDR1 is MDHEN and CDR2 SYDVKM. The CDR3 runs to 16 residues. Trimming pared 4 bases from V and 4 bases from J, leaving 19 bases between. This chain's CDR3 is CASSSPRQKAAYGYTF. CDR3 bases: TGTGCCAGCAGTTCCCCTCGACAGAAAGCCGCCTATGGCTACACCTTC.

V gene TRBV25-1 combines with J gene TRBJ2-3; a possible D gene is TRBD2 (5 bases). From germline, CDR1 is MGHDK and CDR2 SYGVNS. This CDR3 contains 14 residues. The V gene lost 5 bases and the J gene lost 0 bases, with 9 bases spanning the gap. The CDR3 coding sequence is TGTGCCAGCAGTCGGTGGGAGAGCACAGATACGCAGTATTTT. Its translation is CASSRWESTDTQYF.

Regarding this clone: A read error may explain this, as a much larger clone is one base away. The genes are TRBV3-1 (or the pseudogene TRBV3-2) and TRBJ2-7; no clear D gene. The V and J ends lost 3 bases and 0 bases respectively, with 3 bases between them. Germline-derived CDR1 and CDR2 are LGHDT and YNNKEL (reference sequence). This CDR3 has 12 residues. The CDR3 region is CASSQASYEQYF. DNA for the CDR3: TGTGCCAGCAGCCAGGCCTCCTACGAGCAGTACTTC.

This chain uses TRBV5-4 with TRBJ1-1, with D possibly TRBD1 on 6 matching bases. Germline lookup yields CDR1 SGHNT and CDR2 YYREEE (reference sequence). V shed 4 bases and J shed 4 bases, with 17 bases lying between them. The CDR3 extends over 15 amino acids. The CDR3, as DNA: TGTGCCAGCAGCCCGCTAACAGGGATCGCCACTGAAGCTTTCTTT. It yields the protein CASSPLTGIATEAFF.

The genes are TRBV6-4 and TRBJ2-1; TRBD2 agrees at 9 bases. Germline values: CDR1 MRHNA, CDR2 SNTAGT. With V trimmed by 0 bases and J by 6 bases, 6 bases remained unmatched. The CDR3 has 16 amino acids. In nucleotides, the CDR3 is TGTGCCAGCAGTGACTCGGCGGGGGGGCTCCCCAATGAGCAGTTCTTC. It is translated as CASSDSAGGLPNEQFF.

This clone occurred once. This chain joins TRBV5-4 and TRBJ2-3, with D perhaps matching TRBD2 (7 bases). Trimming removed 4 bases from V and 5 bases from J, with 17 bases in between. There are 15 residues in the CDR3. Looked up from germline, CDR1 is SGHNT and CDR2 is YYREEE (reference sequence). The CDR3 sequence: CASSLGGRLKDTQYF. The CDR3 DNA is TGTGCCAGCAGCCTCGGGGGGCGCCTCAAAGATACGCAGTATTTT.

The gene calls are TRBV14 and TRBJ2-7; no firm D call. The germline CDR1 and CDR2 sequences are SGHDN and FVKESK. The CDR3 loop spans 13 amino acids. Trimming took off 2 bases at V and 5 bases at J, with 10 bases between the two ends. For the CDR3, the DNA is TGTGCCAGCAGCCAACAAAGACGGGACGAGCAGTACTTC. As protein: CASSQQRRDEQYF. The complete variable domain, with remaining parts taken from reference TRBV14 and TRBJ2-7, reads EAGVTQFPSHSVIEKGQTVTLRCDPISGHDNLYWYRRVMGKEIKFLLHFVKESKQDESGMPNNRFLAERTGGTYSTLKVQPAELEDSGVYFCASSQQRRDEQYFGPGTRLTVT.

This clone was detected once. The genes are TRBV28 and TRBJ2-1; D possibly corresponds to TRBD2 (7 bases). The germline gives CDR1 MDHEN, CDR2 SYDVKM. CDR3 length: 15 amino acids. V shed 6 bases and J shed 2 bases, with 14 bases lying between them. CDR3 nucleotides: TGTGCCAGCAGGTCGAGGGGGAGGGCCTACAATGAGCAGTTCTTC. It encodes CASRSRGRAYNEQFF. Looking up the rest from reference TRBV28 and TRBJ2-1 gives the full variable domain: DVKVTQSSRYLVKRTGEKVFLECVQDMDHENMFWYRQDPGLGLRLIYFSYDVKMKEKGDIPEGYSVSREKKERFSLILESASTNQTSMYLCASRSRGRAYNEQFFGPGTRLTVL.

The chain recombines TRBV9 with TRBJ2-2; no reliable D call. This CDR3 spans 14 amino acids. Germline CDR1 reads SGDLS; CDR2 reads YYNGEE. V was shortened by 4 bases and J by 5 bases, with 12 bases between the two germline ends. The CDR3 here is CASSPRRMTGELFF. The CDR3 DNA sequence: TGTGCCAGCAGCCCCCGCAGGATGACCGGGGAGCTGTTTTTT.

The V and J genes are TRBV20-1 and TRBJ2-1; D unclear. Trimming took 3 bases from V and 6 from J, leaving 3 bases between them. This CDR3 spans 10 amino acids. CDR1 DFQATT and CDR2 SNEGSKA come from the germline V gene (reference sequence). The CDR3 here is CSASLNEQFF. The CDR3 DNA sequence: TGCAGTGCTAGTCTCAATGAGCAGTTCTTC.

The chain joins TRBV29-1 to TRBJ2-7; 9 bases line up with TRBD1. Germline V lookup: CDR1 SQVTM, CDR2 ANQGSEA. V shed 4 bases and J 4 bases; nucleotides not matched to a gene: 11. This CDR3 contains 15 residues. DNA of the CDR3: TGCAGCGTTGCTTTGGGACAGGGTGCTTTTTACGAGCAGTACTTC. This codes for CSVALGQGAFYEQYF.

V and J are TRBV19 and TRBJ2-3; perhaps TRBD2 as D (5 bases). The CDR3 runs 15 residues. Germline-derived CDR1 and CDR2 are LNHDA and SQIVND (reference sequence). V was shortened by 5 bases and J by 6 bases, with 18 bases between the two germline ends. The chain's CDR3 is CASSLSGILRDTQYF. In DNA form, the CDR3 reads TGTGCCAGTAGTCTCTCCGGGATCCTGAGGGATACGCAGTATTTT.

The chain combines TRBV5-1 with TRBJ1-6; 7 positions agree with TRBD1. V dropped 5 bases and J dropped 9; count of bases not matched to a gene: 17. This CDR3 is built from 17 residues. Germline V gives CDR1 SGHRS, CDR2 YFSETQ. In DNA form, the CDR3 reads TGCGCCAGCAGTCTGGACCAAAGACAGGGAGTTAGTTCACCCCTCCACTTT. Its protein is CASSLDQRQGVSSPLHF.

This clone has just one count. This chain connects TRBV11-3 to TRBJ1-1; tentative D call: TRBD1 (5 bases). The V end was cut by 6 bases, the J end by 6 bases, with 14 bases between. Germline CDR1 reads SGHNT; CDR2 reads YENEEA. This CDR3 comprises 13 residues. CDR3 nucleotides: TGTGCCAGCAGTTTGTCAGGGTTGGCTGAAGCTTTCTTT. Amino acids: CASSLSGLAEAFF.

This chain links TRBV7-2 with TRBJ2-3; 7 nucleotides line up with TRBD1. Trimming took 1 base from V and 2 from J; bases not matched to a gene: 3. The CDR3 is 15 amino acids. Germline V gene lookup returns CDR1 SGHTA and CDR2 FQGNSA. In DNA form, the CDR3 reads TGTGCCAGCAGCTTAGACAGGGGTCCCACAGATACGCAGTATTTT. This encodes CASSLDRGPTDTQYF.

This clone was detected once. The V and J genes are TRBV19 and TRBJ1-5; TRBD1 might be the D (5 bases). CDR3 length equals 11 residues. V was pared by 4 bases and J by 11 bases, with 9 bases between. Germline assignment: CDR1 LNHDA and CDR2 SQIVND (reference sequence). CDR3 in amino acids: CASSKTVTQHF. In DNA form, the CDR3 reads TGTGCCAGTAGTAAGACAGTGACCCAGCATTTT. Full variable domain (missing parts from reference TRBV19 and TRBJ1-5): DGGITQSPKYLFRKEGQNVTLSCEQNLNHDAMYWYRQDPGQGLRLIYYSQIVNDFQKGDIAEGYSVSREKKESFPLTVTSAQKNPTAFYLCASSKTVTQHFGDGTRLSIL.

V is TRBV5-1 and J is TRBJ2-3; 7 bases map to TRBD1. V lost 4 bases, J lost 2 bases, and 7 bases stayed unmatched. The CDR3 sequence is 15 residues long. The germline CDR1 and CDR2 sequences are SGHRS and YFSETQ. The CDR3 DNA reads as TGCGCCAGCAGCCCCGACAGGGCATACACAGATACGCAGTATTTT. It codes for CASSPDRAYTDTQYF.

This chain joins TRBV10-3 and TRBJ2-5; 14 nucleotides agree with TRBD2. This CDR3 spans 18 amino acids. Germline values: CDR1 ENHRY, CDR2 SYGVKD. V trimming: 6 bases; J trimming: 1 base; junction bases outside the gene matches: 10. The CDR3 DNA follows: TGTGCCATCAGCGGGTCGACTAGCGGGGGGGCCGGCCAAGAGACCCAGTACTTC. Amino acids: CAISGSTSGGAGQETQYF.

This sequence joins TRBV6-2 or TRBV6-3 and TRBJ2-1, with a tentative D call TRBD2 (5 bases). V lost 5 bases and J lost 6, with 11 bases in between. This CDR3 region has 13 residues. The germline V gene has CDR1 MNHEY and CDR2 SVGEGT. The CDR3 DNA reads as TGTGCCAGCAGTATAACTAGAAGCAATGAGCAGTTCTTC. Protein: CASSITRSNEQFF.

The CDR3 bases are TGTGCCAGCAGGGGCGGACAGAGCTCTGGAAACACCATATATTTT. Its translation: CASRGGQSSGNTIYF. The chain employs TRBV28 and TRBJ1-3; D is possibly TRBD1 (6 bases). V lost 6 bases, J lost 0 bases, and 12 bases lay in between. The CDR3 spans 15 residues. Germline loops: CDR1 MDHEN, CDR2 SYDVKM.

The chain couples TRBV11-2 to TRBJ2-3; maybe TRBD2 (6 bases). Germline V gives CDR1 SGHAT, CDR2 FQNNGV. Trimming stripped 5 bases from V and 2 bases from J, with 11 bases between. The CDR3 runs to 14 residues. CDR3 DNA sequence: TGTGCCAGCAGCCCCCGACTAGACACAGATACGCAGTATTTT. It encodes CASSPRLDTDTQYF.

The gene calls are TRBV4-1 and TRBJ2-7; 11 nucleotides line up with TRBD2. Germline loops: CDR1 MGHRA, CDR2 YSYEKL. CDR3 length: 15 residues. Germline trimming cut 4 bases from V and 9 bases from J; bases unmatched to any gene: 11. CDR3 coding DNA: TGCGCCAGCAGCCGGGGGACTAGCGGTCTGCGGGGGCAGTACTTC. It yields the protein CASSRGTSGLRGQYF.

The chain carries TRBV11-1 and TRBJ2-5, with 8 bases that match TRBD1. CDR3 length equals 15 residues. Trimming took 4 bases from V and 1 from J; bases not matched to a gene: 5. CDR1 is SGHAT, CDR2 FQDESV, per germline (reference sequence). The CDR3 sequence is CASSSRTGIQETQYF. Written as DNA, the CDR3 is TGTGCCAGCAGCTCCAGGACAGGGATCCAAGAGACCCAGTACTTC.

This clone has a handful of counts. The chain couples TRBV5-1 to TRBJ1-1, with D maybe TRBD1 (5 bases). Per germline, CDR1 SGHRS and CDR2 YFSETQ. The CDR3 covers 16 residues. The ends were cut back, 2 bases at V and 2 bases at J, with 16 bases in the middle. The CDR3 DNA reads as TGCGCCAGCAGCTTCAGTCCGGGGGACCTCAACACTGAAGCTTTCTTT. This sequence encodes CASSFSPGDLNTEAFF.